In this sample, the clone carrying this T cell receptor beta chain turned up once. Its cognate antigen is unknown. The PCR employed 60 Vbeta primers together with 13 Jbeta primers. Method: immunoSEQ multiplex PCR; TCRdb's copy keeps in-frame clones and lacks some. The sample holds 150,000 to 200,000 clones, around four fifths seen once. These data come from a study of cytomegalovirus exposure and HLA in healthy donors. Study results and limitations: In a later analysis, at a false discovery rate of 0.05, roughly 17,000 TCR beta sequences matched HLA alleles. TCR beta sequences reportedly predicted most subjects' HLA-A and HLA-B alleles accurately.

The CDR3 is 13 residues long. CDR1 and CDR2 (germline): ENHRY, SYGVKD. Trimming removed 5 bases at V and 8 bases at J, with 15 bases between. The sequencing input was PBMCs. The chain carries TRBV10-3 and TRBJ1-2; D gene ambiguous. The sequence derives from a girl aged 5-17 years in good health and CMV-seropositive. The CDR3 region is CAISPRPDNGYTF. In DNA, the CDR3 is TGTGCCATCAGTCCACGACCTGACAACGGCTACACCTTC.